These 10 T cell receptor beta chains came from one sample sequenced in a study of blood T cell repertoires in COVID-19. The data were produced by immunoSEQ multiplex PCR, yet TCRdb's version contains in-frame clones alone and is incomplete. Among tens of thousands of clones, about 87% were seen once, and the ten largest hold about 7%. Sequencing used peripheral blood. The receptors derive from a woman older than 75 with acute or convalescent COVID-19.

This chain connects TRBV3-1 (or the pseudogene TRBV3-2) to TRBJ1-2; D is unresolved. Germline CDR1 and CDR2: LGHDT and YNNKEL (reference sequence). This CDR3 region has 15 residues. V gave up 0 bases and J gave up 3 bases, with 11 bases separating them. Here the CDR3 DNA reads TGTGCCAGCAGCCAAGATAACGCAGTACACTATGGCTACACCTTC. This codes for CASSQDNAVHYGYTF.

The chain carries TRBV6-2 or TRBV6-3 and TRBJ2-1, with 7 positions matching TRBD2. This CDR3 region has 15 residues. Trimming removed 2 bases from V and 8 bases from J; junction bases left unmatched: 9. CDR1 is MNHEY and CDR2 is SVGEGT in the germline V gene. The CDR3 is CASSYGGRGFDEQFF. In nucleotides, the CDR3 is TGTGCCAGCAGTTACGGCGGGAGAGGGTTCGATGAGCAGTTCTTC.

The chain links TRBV7-8 to TRBJ1-5; 9 nucleotides align to TRBD1. The CDR3 runs to 19 residues. The trim removed 3 bases at V and 2 bases at J, leaving 14 bases unmatched. The V gene's germline CDR1 is SGHVS and CDR2 FQNEAQ. As DNA, the CDR3 is TGTGCCAGCAGCTTTCGTCCAGGGACAGGGCGTTTTCGCAATCAGCCCCAGCATTTT. Protein product: CASSFRPGTGRFRNQPQHF. Together with reference TRBV7-8 and TRBJ1-5, the CDR3 gives the full variable domain: GAGVSQSPRYKVAKRGQDVALRCDPISGHVSLFWYQQALGQGPEFLTYFQNEAQLDKSGLPSDRFFAERPEGSVSTLKIQRTQQEDSAVYLCASSFRPGTGRFRNQPQHFGDGTRLSIL.

The V and J genes are TRBV7-8 and TRBJ1-2, with D perhaps matching TRBD1 (6 bases). V dropped 1 base and J dropped 7 bases, with 13 bases sitting between them. Germline CDR1 reads SGHVS; CDR2 reads FQNEAQ. The CDR3 has 14 amino acids. CDR3 in DNA: TGTGCCAGCAGCTTAGAAACAGGGTTCCTTGGCTACACCTTC. It translates to CASSLETGFLGYTF.

CDR3 protein: CASSGTSLAGNEQFF. Written as DNA, the CDR3 is TGTGCCAGCAGTGGGACTAGCCTTGCGGGCAATGAGCAGTTCTTC. This sequence joins TRBV2 and TRBJ2-1; 8 nucleotides line up with TRBD2. CDR3 length: 15 residues. Germline CDR1 and CDR2: SNHLY and FYNNEI. V trimming: 4 bases; J trimming: 6 bases; junction bases outside the gene matches: 8.

This chain joins TRBV4-1 and TRBJ1-2; 10 bases are a match to TRBD1. Looked up from germline, CDR1 is MGHRA and CDR2 is YSYEKL. This CDR3 comprises 13 residues. The V and J ends lost 5 bases and 7 bases, in that order; junction bases with no gene match: 4. DNA of the CDR3: TGCGCCAGCAGCGGACAGGGGGTGGGTGGCTACACCTTC. Amino acid sequence: CASSGQGVGGYTF.

The chain recombines TRBV4-1 with TRBJ1-2; D perhaps matches TRBD1 (6 bases). The germline V and J ends were trimmed by 4 bases and 3 bases, with 12 bases remaining between them. In germline, CDR1 is MGHRA, CDR2 YSYEKL. The CDR3 sequence is 14 residues long. CDR3 region: CASSPPDRDYGYTF. The DNA for the CDR3 is TGCGCCAGCAGCCCCCCGGACAGAGACTATGGCTACACCTTC.

This chain uses TRBV6-5 with TRBJ2-1, with 9 bases matching TRBD1. The CDR3 runs to 14 residues. Germline-derived CDR1 and CDR2 are MNHEY and SVGAGI. J gave up 6 bases and V 7 bases, and 7 bases lay outside the gene matches. The CDR3 nucleotides read TGTGCCAGCACCGGGACAGGGATGTTCAATGAGCAGTTCTTC. Its protein product is CASTGTGMFNEQFF.

The chain links TRBV18 to TRBJ1-2, with 8 bases fitting TRBD1. Germline-derived CDR1 and CDR2 are KGHSH and LQKENI. The CDR3 totals 14 residues. The ends lost 3 bases at V and 8 bases at J; junction bases unmatched: 8. Here the CDR3 reads CASSPAETGVGYTF. The CDR3 DNA reads as TGTGCCAGCTCACCGGCCGAGACAGGGGTCGGCTACACCTTC.

The V gene is TRBV19, the J gene TRBJ1-1, with D perhaps matching TRBD1 (6 bases). Germline V lookup: CDR1 LNHDA, CDR2 SQIVND (reference sequence). Trimming stripped 8 bases from V and 5 bases from J, with 15 bases between. The CDR3 covers 13 residues. Here the CDR3 reads CASVTGSGTEAFF. The CDR3 DNA sequence: TGTGCCAGTGTTACAGGGTCCGGGACTGAAGCTTTCTTT.